This T cell receptor (beta chain) was sequenced during a study of control samples from healthy donors and cancer patients (dated by TCRdb to about 2020). Library creation used the immunoSEQ multiplex PCR assay. TCRdb provides this immuneACCESS table in a form limited to in-frame rearrangements. Some clones are lacking; in checked studies, under half of them reflect an unresolved V gene, and why the rest are absent is not known. Recorded for this sample are 400,000 to 450,000 clones; 80% to 95% of them occurred a single time. In total, the top ten clones hold around 6.4% of the sample. V is reduced by 3 bases and J by 4 bases, leaving a spacing of 13 bases between them. Based on the germline V gene, the CDR1 and CDR2 sequences are SGHNT and YENEEA. The CDR3 runs 15 residues from the cysteine to the phenylalanine. Only the CDR3 portion is preserved as DNA: 45 bases, with reading frame beginning at the first base.

On this clone itself: No antigen is known for it. One base away there is no much larger clone; base qualities are not given. The identical CDR3 is also encoded by other nucleotide sequences in the sample.

The chain was built from TRBV11-3 and TRBJ2-1; TRBD1 is possibly the D segment (5 matching bases). The sequenced sample consisted of PBMCs. This receptor was obtained from a man aged 35 to 55 with head and neck cancer. The nucleotide sequence is given as TGTGCCAGCAGCTTTAGGGGAACGCAATACAATGAGCAGTTCTTC. The encoded protein is CASSFRGTQYNEQFF.